This T cell receptor (beta chain) was identified during a study of Ad26.COV2.S vaccination and SARS-CoV-2 variants. For the study at large: Trial arm assignment for the donor was COV1001 Ad26.COV2.S. Ad26.COV2.S was injected intramuscularly once or twice, 56 days apart. Study conclusions and caveats: Breadth, reportedly substantial, characterized the spike-specific CD8+ and CD4+ T cell responses after vaccination. Analytic work on TCR breadth and depth might have understated the full extent of total T cell responses.

The assay was immunoSEQ multiplex PCR, and TCRdb's table has in-frame clones only and misses some. The sample lists around 300,000 clones, 70% to 90% occurring once. The V and J ends lost 0 bases and 2 bases respectively, with 11 bases between them. The CDR3 spans 15 residues. Germline CDR1 reads MNHEY; CDR2 reads SVGEGT. This clone appeared once. Its antigen is currently unknown. Treatment given: 15 to 20 received Ad26.COV2.S at low or high dose, single or two shots; a few received placebo; per-sample allocation not given. Samples came from day 63 after the first vaccine or placebo injection. This clonotype originated in a person aged 18 to 65 who received the Ad26.COV2.S COVID-19 vaccine or a placebo. The chain employs TRBV6-2 or TRBV6-3 and TRBJ2-7; TRBD2 is a possible D gene (5 bases). Sequencing was performed on peripheral blood, taken in a trial of Ad26.COV2.S vaccine versus placebo. CDR3 DNA: TGTGCCAGCAGTTACTCGATTCGGGATCCCTACGAGCAGTACTTC. It codes for CASSYSIRDPYEQYF.